The rows below give T cell receptor beta chains drawn from one sample of a study of cytomegalovirus exposure and HLA in healthy donors. Sequencing was performed with immunoSEQ multiplex PCR; in TCRdb, only in-frame clones are kept and a portion is missing. The profile shows 150,000 to 200,000 clones, more than 75% of them singletons. The source material was PBMCs. These receptors were taken from a woman aged 50 to 60 in good health and CMV-seronegative. CDR3s include the opening cysteine and the closing phenylalanine or tryptophan. The D gene is left open where the match is weak. Size is omitted from some rows. Given values are once, few, many or a class for expanded clones.

v_call: TRBV7-3; j_call: TRBJ2-1; d_call: -; clone_size: -; cdr3_aa: CASSPQRGEQFF; cdr3_nt: TGTGCCAGCAGCCCGCAACGGGGAGAGCAGTTCTTC
v_call: TRBV6-5; j_call: TRBJ2-7; d_call: TRBD2; clone_size: -; cdr3_aa: CASKVSGGGSYEQYF; cdr3_nt: TGTGCCAGCAAAGTGAGCGGGGGGGGATCCTACGAGCAGTACTTC
v_call: TRBV7-9; j_call: TRBJ2-7; d_call: TRBD1; clone_size: -; cdr3_aa: CASSLAAGGIYEQYF; cdr3_nt: TGTGCCAGCAGCTTAGCGGCAGGGGGCATCTACGAGCAGTACTTC
v_call: TRBV7-3; j_call: TRBJ1-6; d_call: -; clone_size: -; cdr3_aa: CASSLDGANSPLHF; cdr3_nt: TGTGCCAGCAGCCTTGACGGAGCAAATTCACCCCTCCACTTT
v_call: TRBV7-9; j_call: TRBJ2-1; d_call: -; clone_size: -; cdr3_aa: CASSDRDNEQFF; cdr3_nt: TGTGCCAGCAGCGACCGGGACAATGAGCAGTTCTTC
v_call: TRBV19; j_call: TRBJ2-4; d_call: -; clone_size: -; cdr3_aa: CASSPSRLAKNIQYF; cdr3_nt: TGTGCCAGTAGCCCCTCGAGACTAGCCAAAAACATTCAGTACTTC
v_call: TRBV4-1; j_call: TRBJ1-4; d_call: TRBD1; clone_size: -; cdr3_aa: CASSQADRVGEKLFF; cdr3_nt: TGCGCCAGCAGCCAAGCTGACAGGGTCGGTGAAAAACTGTTTTTT
v_call: TRBV27; j_call: TRBJ2-3; d_call: -; clone_size: -; cdr3_aa: CASSFSRPKPSSTDTQYF; cdr3_nt: TGTGCCAGCAGTTTTAGCCGGCCTAAGCCCTCTAGCACAGATACGCAGTATTTT
v_call: TRBV6-1; j_call: TRBJ1-5; d_call: TRBD1; clone_size: -; cdr3_aa: CASSGSQGASQPQHF; cdr3_nt: TGTGCCAGCAGCGGTTCGCAGGGGGCGAGTCAGCCCCAGCATTTT
v_call: TRBV14; j_call: TRBJ1-2; d_call: -; clone_size: -; cdr3_aa: CASSQEATVGGYTF; cdr3_nt: TGTGCCAGCAGCCAAGAAGCAACAGTCGGTGGCTACACCTTC
v_call: TRBV29-1; j_call: TRBJ1-1; d_call: -; clone_size: -; cdr3_aa: CSVDQSMNTEAFF; cdr3_nt: TGCAGCGTTGATCAATCAATGAACACTGAAGCTTTCTTT
v_call: TRBV29-1; j_call: TRBJ1-2; d_call: TRBD1; clone_size: -; cdr3_aa: CSVDGDRLYGYTF; cdr3_nt: TGCAGCGTTGATGGGGACAGACTCTATGGCTACACCTTC
v_call: TRBV28; j_call: TRBJ1-2; d_call: TRBD1; clone_size: -; cdr3_aa: CASSGDRVNGYTF; cdr3_nt: TGTGCCAGCAGTGGGGACAGGGTGAATGGCTACACCTTC
v_call: TRBV29-1; j_call: TRBJ1-2; d_call: TRBD1; clone_size: -; cdr3_aa: CSVGITGGAYGYTF; cdr3_nt: TGCAGCGTTGGGATAACAGGGGGGGCCTATGGCTACACCTTC
v_call: TRBV5-1; j_call: TRBJ1-1; d_call: TRBD1; clone_size: -; cdr3_aa: CASSVGDRITEAFF; cdr3_nt: TGCGCCAGCAGCGTCGGGGACAGAATAACTGAAGCTTTCTTT
v_call: TRBV2; j_call: TRBJ1-1; d_call: -; clone_size: -; cdr3_aa: CASSEGEVLVGTEAFF; cdr3_nt: TGTGCCAGCAGTGAAGGGGAGGTGCTAGTTGGTACTGAAGCTTTCTTT
v_call: TRBV2; j_call: TRBJ2-1; d_call: -; clone_size: -; cdr3_aa: CASSEFQYNGQFF; cdr3_nt: TGTGCCAGCAGTGAATTCCAGTACAATGGGCAGTTCTTC
v_call: TRBV28; j_call: TRBJ1-1; d_call: TRBD1; clone_size: -; cdr3_aa: CASSDLPGQGPNTEAFF; cdr3_nt: TGTGCCAGCAGTGACCTTCCGGGACAGGGGCCGAACACTGAAGCTTTCTTT
v_call: TRBV9; j_call: TRBJ1-1; d_call: -; clone_size: -; cdr3_aa: CASSVSTTGYTEAFF; cdr3_nt: TGTGCCAGCAGCGTAAGCACTACAGGGTACACTGAAGCTTTCTTT
v_call: TRBV5-6; j_call: TRBJ2-7; d_call: TRBD2; clone_size: -; cdr3_aa: CASSLRGGRIEQYF; cdr3_nt: TGTGCCAGCAGCTTGAGGGGCGGGAGGATCGAGCAGTACTTC
v_call: TRBV10-2; j_call: TRBJ2-1; d_call: TRBD1; clone_size: -; cdr3_aa: CASSDPAGQGTDEQFF; cdr3_nt: TGCGCCAGCAGTGATCCCGCGGGACAGGGGACGGATGAGCAGTTCTTC
v_call: TRBV6-6; j_call: TRBJ2-1; d_call: -; clone_size: -; cdr3_aa: CASSYGGYNEQFF; cdr3_nt: TGTGCCAGCAGTTACGGCGGCTACAATGAGCAGTTCTTC
v_call: TRBV15; j_call: TRBJ2-7; d_call: -; clone_size: -; cdr3_aa: CATRGGDLREQYF; cdr3_nt: TGTGCCACCAGGGGGGGAGACTTGCGCGAGCAGTACTTC
v_call: TRBV5-1; j_call: TRBJ2-1; d_call: TRBD1; clone_size: once; cdr3_aa: CASSRQGLREQFF; cdr3_nt: TGCGCCAGCAGCCGACAGGGTTTAAGGGAGCAGTTCTTC
v_call: TRBV6-4; j_call: TRBJ2-1; d_call: TRBD2; clone_size: -; cdr3_aa: CASSPTGTSEGQFF; cdr3_nt: TGTGCCAGCAGTCCTACCGGGACTAGTGAGGGCCAGTTCTTC
v_call: TRBV6-1; j_call: TRBJ1-5; d_call: -; clone_size: few; cdr3_aa: CAMGRGDQPQHF; cdr3_nt: TGTGCCATGGGAAGGGGCGATCAGCCCCAGCATTTT
v_call: TRBV4-1; j_call: TRBJ1-5; d_call: -; clone_size: -; cdr3_aa: CASSQPEEGPGNQPQHF; cdr3_nt: TGCGCCAGCAGCCAGCCCGAGGAGGGGCCGGGCAATCAGCCCCAGCATTTT
v_call: TRBV5-4; j_call: TRBJ2-7; d_call: TRBD1; clone_size: -; cdr3_aa: CASSRPDRGHEQYF; cdr3_nt: TGTGCCAGCAGCCGACCGGACAGGGGCCACGAGCAGTACTTC
v_call: TRBV5-6; j_call: TRBJ1-3; d_call: TRBD1; clone_size: -; cdr3_aa: CASSRFDRGPLSSGNTIYF; cdr3_nt: TGTGCCAGCAGCAGATTCGACAGGGGGCCTCTATCATCTGGAAACACCATATATTTT
v_call: TRBV7-9; j_call: TRBJ2-3; d_call: -; clone_size: -; cdr3_aa: CASSLGQAPSTDTQYF; cdr3_nt: TGTGCCAGCAGCTTAGGCCAGGCTCCTAGCACAGATACGCAGTATTTT
v_call: TRBV11-2; j_call: TRBJ1-1; d_call: -; clone_size: -; cdr3_aa: CASSLGQNTEAFF; cdr3_nt: TGTGCCAGCAGCTTAGGTCAGAACACTGAAGCTTTCTTT
v_call: TRBV27; j_call: TRBJ2-7; d_call: -; clone_size: -; cdr3_aa: CASRLKFSGNLYEQYF; cdr3_nt: TGTGCCAGCCGATTAAAATTCTCAGGGAATCTCTACGAGCAGTACTTC
v_call: TRBV7-9; j_call: TRBJ1-2; d_call: -; clone_size: -; cdr3_aa: CASSLRPDYGYTF; cdr3_nt: TGTGCCAGCAGCTTACGCCCAGACTATGGCTACACCTTC
v_call: TRBV15; j_call: TRBJ2-3; d_call: -; clone_size: -; cdr3_aa: CATSRATDTQYF; cdr3_nt: TGTGCCACCAGCAGGGCCACAGATACGCAGTATTTT
v_call: TRBV7-9; j_call: TRBJ2-1; d_call: -; clone_size: -; cdr3_aa: CASSLLNLQGSEQFF; cdr3_nt: TGTGCCAGCAGCTTACTCAACCTGCAGGGATCCGAGCAGTTCTTC
v_call: TRBV6-6; j_call: TRBJ1-1; d_call: -; clone_size: few; cdr3_aa: CASSAPQVNTEAFF; cdr3_nt: TGTGCCAGCAGTGCGCCCCAGGTGAACACTGAAGCTTTCTTT
v_call: TRBV4-3; j_call: TRBJ2-2; d_call: -; clone_size: few; cdr3_aa: CASSQETGIGELFF; cdr3_nt: TGCGCCAGCAGCCAAGAGACGGGAATCGGGGAGCTGTTTTTT